Below, 26 T cell receptor beta chains from the same sample are listed, as sequenced in a study of cytomegalovirus exposure and HLA in healthy donors. PCR used 60 Vbeta primers and 13 Jbeta primers. TCRdb's table, derived via immunoSEQ multiplex PCR, lists solely in-frame clones and lacks some. The table lists 120,000 to 150,000 clones, approximately 73% of them singletons, with over 1% in the top ten. Sample: PBMCs. The receptors derive from a middle-aged woman in good health and CMV-seronegative.

The count of this clone is one. V and J are TRBV27 and TRBJ2-5, with TRBD2 identical over 7 bases. V lost 3 bases, J lost 9 bases, and 10 bases stayed unmatched. Per the germline V gene, CDR1 is MNHEY and CDR2 is SMNVEV (reference sequence). The length of the CDR3 is 14 residues. The CDR3 DNA reads as TGTGCCAGCAGTTTTCTAGCGGCCGGGGAGGCCCAGTACTTC. This translates into CASSFLAAGEAQYF.

V gene TRBV2 combines with J gene TRBJ1-3; no definite D call. This CDR3 has 14 residues. Per the germline V gene, CDR1 is SNHLY and CDR2 is FYNNEI. V was cut by 7 bases and J by 0 bases, with 10 bases left in between. DNA for the CDR3: TGTGCCAGCATGCTGAGTCCCTCTGGAAACACCATATATTTT. As protein: CASMLSPSGNTIYF.

The J gene is TRBJ2-1, the V gene TRBV25-1, with TRBD2 identical over 8 bases. The length of the CDR3 is 16 residues. V dropped 4 bases and J dropped 1; count of bases not matched to a gene: 6. CDR1 MGHDK and CDR2 SYGVNS come from the germline V gene. CDR3 amino acids: CASSGPGGTSYNEQFF. For the CDR3, the DNA is TGTGCCAGCAGTGGACCGGGGGGGACATCCTACAATGAGCAGTTCTTC.

The gene calls are TRBV7-9 and TRBJ2-3; 12 nucleotides align to TRBD2. The CDR3 sequence is 17 residues long. The germline gives CDR1 SEHNR, CDR2 FQNEAQ (reference sequence). V lost 2 bases to trimming and J lost 2 bases; unmatched junction nucleotides: 5. DNA of the CDR3: TGTGCCAGCAGCTTAACGACTAGCGGGGGTTCCACAGATACGCAGTATTTT. Protein: CASSLTTSGGSTDTQYF.

This rearrangement joins TRBV19 to TRBJ2-2, with 7 bases lining up with TRBD1. V was clipped by 6 bases and J by 1 base; unmatched bases: 5. The length of the CDR3 is 15 residues. Germline-derived CDR1 and CDR2 are LNHDA and SQIVND (reference sequence). Here the CDR3 DNA reads TGTGCCAGTAGCGACAGGGCAGGGAACACCGGGGAGCTGTTTTTT. Translated, it gives CASSDRAGNTGELFF.

V and J are TRBV11-1 and TRBJ1-5; TRBD1 matches at 7 bases. Germline CDR1 and CDR2: SGHAT and FQDESV (reference sequence). The CDR3 spans 15 residues. V lost 5 bases and J lost 1; bases outside the gene matches: 5. CDR3 loop: CASSQGTASNQPQHF. Here the CDR3 DNA reads TGTGCCAGCAGCCAGGGGACAGCCAGCAATCAGCCCCAGCATTTT.

This clone occurred once. J is TRBJ2-1 and V is TRBV7-8; TRBD2 agrees at 7 bases. CDR1 SGHVS and CDR2 FQNEAQ come from the germline V gene. This CDR3 contains 16 residues. The V segment lost 1 base and the J segment 6 bases; nucleotides outside the gene matches: 9. The CDR3: CASSLVRTSWGNEQFF. The DNA for the CDR3 is TGTGCCAGCAGCTTAGTCCGGACTAGTTGGGGCAATGAGCAGTTCTTC.

The chain combines TRBV5-1 with TRBJ1-6; D perhaps matches TRBD1 (5 bases). V shed 0 bases and J shed 10 bases, with 14 bases lying between them. The CDR3 is 15 residues long. From germline, CDR1 is SGHRS and CDR2 YFSETQ. Here the CDR3 reads CASSLDVGQRSPLHF. Written as DNA, the CDR3 is TGCGCCAGCAGCTTGGACGTGGGGCAGAGGTCACCCCTCCACTTT.

Here the CDR3 DNA reads TGTGCCAGCAGTCCCAAGGGGGCGCCCGACGAGCAGTACGTC. This codes for CASSPKGAPDEQYV. The chain is built from TRBV6-5 and TRBJ2-7, with 7 bases lining up with TRBD1. CDR1 is MNHEY and CDR2 is SVGAGI in the germline V gene. This CDR3 is built from 14 residues. With V trimmed by 5 bases and J by 5 bases, 9 bases remained unmatched.

The CDR3 bases are TGTGCCAGCAGCTTAGCCGCCAGGGTTGATGAGCAGTTCTTC. It is translated as CASSLAARVDEQFF. This chain uses TRBV7-6 with TRBJ2-1; tentatively, D is TRBD1 (5 bases). The V gene lost 0 bases and the J gene lost 8 bases, with 11 bases spanning the gap. CDR1 SGHVS and CDR2 FNYEAQ come from the germline V gene. The CDR3 runs to 14 residues.

This sequence joins TRBV7-2 and TRBJ1-2; a weak D match, TRBD1 (5 bases). The germline gives CDR1 SGHTA, CDR2 FQGNSA. This CDR3 has 15 amino acids. Trimming took off 0 bases at V and 4 bases at J, with 12 bases between the two ends. As DNA, the CDR3 is TGTGCCAGCAGCTTAGCCGAGAGTACAGGCTATGGCTACACCTTC. Protein: CASSLAESTGYGYTF.

The rearrangement joins TRBV10-1 to TRBJ2-3; the match to TRBD2 covers 8 bases. In germline, CDR1 is WNHNN, CDR2 SYGVQD (reference sequence). V lost 4 bases, J lost 1 base, and 10 bases stayed unmatched. The CDR3 consists of 17 residues. The CDR3 spells CASSVSQERGRTDTQYF. The CDR3 nucleotides read TGCGCCAGCAGTGTCTCTCAGGAGCGGGGGCGCACAGATACGCAGTATTTT.

CDR3 nucleotides: TGTGCCAGCAGCTTTGGGGACCCAGGGGTTGGCTACACCTTC. Its protein product is CASSFGDPGVGYTF. The chain joins TRBV5-5 to TRBJ1-2; D perhaps matches TRBD1 (6 bases). Germline V gene lookup returns CDR1 SGHKS and CDR2 YYEKEE (reference sequence). The V gene lost 2 bases and the J gene lost 7 bases, with 15 bases spanning the gap. The CDR3 extends over 14 amino acids.

The CDR3 region has the DNA TGCGCCAGCAGCTCGGGACATCTAAAAGAGACCCAGTACTTC. Translation gives CASSSGHLKETQYF. The V gene is TRBV5-1, the J gene TRBJ2-5; tentative D call: TRBD1 (6 bases). Trimming cost V 3 bases and J 3 bases, with 12 bases left between them. The CDR3 consists of 14 residues. Germline V gives CDR1 SGHRS, CDR2 YFSETQ.

J is TRBJ1-3 and V is TRBV9; 7 bases map to TRBD1. Looked up from germline, CDR1 is SGDLS and CDR2 is YYNGEE. J gave up 1 base and V 4 bases, and 8 bases lay outside the gene matches. The CDR3 totals 16 residues. CDR3 nucleotides: TGTGCCAGCAGCTTGGGACAGCCGGTTTCTGGAAACACCATATATTTT. Residues: CASSLGQPVSGNTIYF.

This chain connects TRBV9 to TRBJ1-1; D remains ambiguous. The CDR3 runs to 14 residues. Deletions cut 1 base from V and 0 bases from J, with 7 bases between. Germline CDR1 is SGDLS and CDR2 is YYNGEE. The CDR3 reads CASSVKPMNTEAFF. The CDR3 DNA reads as TGTGCCAGCAGCGTAAAGCCGATGAACACTGAAGCTTTCTTT.

The chain combines TRBV5-6 with TRBJ2-3; 7 nucleotides align to TRBD2. The length of the CDR3 is 15 residues. The junction had 8 bases not matched to a gene; V was cut back by 5 bases and J by 2 bases. In germline, CDR1 is SGHDT, CDR2 YYEEEE. In DNA, the CDR3 is TGTGCCAGCAGACCCACTAGCGACCCCACAGATACGCAGTATTTT. Protein sequence: CASRPTSDPTDTQYF.

The rearrangement uses TRBV2 and TRBJ2-1; D unresolved. The CDR3 is 14 amino acids. V was trimmed by 3 bases and J by 0 bases, leaving 6 bases between them. From germline, CDR1 is SNHLY and CDR2 FYNNEI. DNA for the CDR3: TGTGCCAGCAGTGAGCCTAGCTCCTACAATGAGCAGTTCTTC. Protein: CASSEPSSYNEQFF.

J is TRBJ1-2 and V is TRBV6-6, with TRBD1 matching over 11 bases. With V trimmed by 4 bases and J by 3 bases, 4 bases remained unmatched. The CDR3 is 15 residues long. Per germline, CDR1 MNHNY and CDR2 SVGAGI (reference sequence). CDR3 in DNA: TGTGCCAGCAGTTCCCGGACAGGGGGCTACTATGGCTACACCTTC. Translated: CASSSRTGGYYGYTF.

CDR3 residues: CSLGLAGVGQFF. In DNA, the CDR3 is TGCAGCTTAGGACTAGCGGGGGTGGGGCAGTTCTTC. The V gene is TRBV29-1, the J gene TRBJ2-1; 13 bases are a match to TRBD2. Germline CDR1 and CDR2: SQVTM and ANQGSEA. The V segment lost 8 bases and the J segment 12 bases; nucleotides outside the gene matches: 7. This CDR3 is built from 12 residues.

J is TRBJ2-2 and V is TRBV19; TRBD2 aligns across 10 bases. Germline CDR1 reads LNHDA; CDR2 reads SQIVND (reference sequence). This CDR3 region has 14 residues. V lost 8 bases, J lost 6 bases, and 6 bases stayed unmatched. Here the CDR3 DNA reads TGTGCCAGTTCCGGGACTAGCGTTCCCGGGGAGCTGTTTTTT. Its protein product is CASSGTSVPGELFF.

The CDR3 here is CASSYSGGAGTGELFF. In nucleotides, the CDR3 is TGTGCCAGCAGTTATAGCGGGGGGGCGGGCACCGGGGAGCTGTTTTTT. The chain recombines TRBV2 with TRBJ2-2, with 11 bases identical to TRBD2. The V and J ends lost 5 bases and 4 bases, in that order; junction bases with no gene match: 6. The CDR3 is 16 amino acids. Germline-derived CDR1 and CDR2 are SNHLY and FYNNEI.

This clone was counted between two and nine times. The chain has TRBV10-3 and TRBJ1-3, with a possible D match to TRBD1 (6 bases). The CDR3 length is 17 residues. Trimming stripped 3 bases from V and 2 bases from J, with 17 bases between. CDR1 is ENHRY and CDR2 is SYGVKD in the germline V gene. The CDR3, as DNA: TGTGCCATCAGTGACCCAGGACAGCCTACAACTGGAAACACCATATATTTT. Translating gives CAISDPGQPTTGNTIYF.

The chain couples TRBV6-4 to TRBJ2-1, with 7 bases lining up with TRBD2. The CDR3 extends over 15 amino acids. Germline V gene lookup returns CDR1 MRHNA and CDR2 SNTAGT. With V trimmed by 5 bases and J by 0 bases, 4 bases remained unmatched. The CDR3 spells CASSLTSSSYNEQFF. In DNA form, the CDR3 reads TGTGCCAGCAGTTTGACTAGCAGCTCCTACAATGAGCAGTTCTTC.

This chain uses TRBV5-1 with TRBJ2-3; 14 nucleotides agree with TRBD2. Germline values: CDR1 SGHRS, CDR2 YFSETQ. V lost 0 bases to trimming and J lost 6 bases; unmatched junction nucleotides: 3. The CDR3 runs to 16 residues. The CDR3 DNA reads as TGCGCCAGCAGCTTGGGACTAGCGGGGGGGCTGGATACGCAGTATTTT. This translates into CASSLGLAGGLDTQYF. Using reference TRBV5-1 and TRBJ2-3 for the parts outside the CDR3, the full variable domain is KAGVTQTPRYLIKTRGQQVTLSCSPISGHRSVSWYQQTPGQGLQFLFEYFSETQRNKGNFPGRFSGRQFSNSRSEMNVSTLELGDSALYLCASSLGLAGGLDTQYFGPGTRLTVL.

This clone was seen a few times. This sequence joins TRBV7-9 and TRBJ2-7; 10 positions agree with TRBD2. Trimming took 5 bases from V and 12 from J; bases not matched to a gene: 10. This CDR3 contains 13 residues. Germline CDR1 SEHNR, CDR2 FQNEAQ (reference sequence). CDR3 DNA: TGTGCCAGCAGCCCAATAGCGGGGGGCCGTCTGTACGTC. It codes for CASSPIAGGRLYV.